The rows below give T cell receptor beta chains drawn from one sample of a study of blood T cell repertoires in COVID-19. Data came from immunoSEQ multiplex PCR; TCRdb stores just in-frame clones and leaves some out. The data contain over 85,000 clones, 70% to 90% of them seen just once; the ten biggest clones take up approximately 4.8%. Material for sequencing was peripheral blood. These receptors all stem from a woman older than 75 with active COVID-19. Both conserved end residues are trimmed from each CDR3. A D gene is named only where the DNA matches it firmly.

v_call d_call cdr3_aa
TRBV7-2 TRBD1 ASSLVTGGPDTQY
TRBV15 NA ATSTKQAGAARTGELF
TRBV7-2 TRBD1 ASSLTGTGVSYEQY
TRBV7-9 TRBD1 ASSFGTGLSMNTEAF
TRBV24-1 NA AAKGQDISTYEQY
TRBV19 TRBD1 ASSISDREWGNQPQH
TRBV21-1 NA APGSVGLRSRDTQY
TRBV20-1 NA SASLGAKETQY
TRBV29-1 TRBD1 SGHDSYRGNTEAF
TRBV6-2/TRBV6-3 TRBD1 ASSPLVDRGQNEKLF
TRBV27 TRBD1 ASSLLWDRGGDTQY
TRBV19 TRBD1 ASSIVGQGVAGANVLT
TRBV5-1 TRBD1 ASSLETGGLGTEAF
TRBV11-2 TRBD1 ASSPDRGRGKLF
TRBV2 TRBD2 ASSPLAGEIGELF
TRBV2 NA ASSQDTETQY
TRBV27 NA ASAKGQGTYEQY
TRBV4-2 NA ASSQEWAVTNYEQY
TRBV4-3 NA ASSQEEGPYNEQF
TRBV6-1 TRBD2 ASSEALAGQETQY
TRBV7-9 TRBD1 ASTIDRGRGYT
TRBV2 NA ASNPDRGSYEQY
TRBV5-4 NA ASSLSVTGLEGPDTQY
TRBV11-3 NA ASSLSGDGYT
TRBV12-5 TRBD1 ASGSSGGWYGYT
TRBV18 NA ASSPAVLREQY
TRBV5-6 TRBD1 ASSLTGGGTDTQY
TRBV5-4 TRBD1 ASSRDRGNTEAF
TRBV3-1/TRBV3-2 NA ASSQDSWERHTEAF